The rows below give T cell receptor beta chains drawn from one sample of a study of T cell responses to AZD1222 COVID-19 vaccine. The repertoire was sequenced with immunoSEQ multiplex PCR; TCRdb's copy has only in-frame clones and lacks some. This sample has 150,000 to 250,000 clones; roughly nine tenths occur once, and the top ten carry around 3%. The sample here was peripheral blood, taken 28 days after the second AZD1222 dose. These receptors were taken from an adult who received the AZD1222 COVID-19 vaccine. CDR3s leave out the opening cysteine and the closing phenylalanine or tryptophan. The order of the fields is J gene, V gene, CDR3 protein.

TRBJ1-2 TRBV28 ASTPFQGPEFDGYT
TRBJ1-1 TRBV6-5 ASSYSDRGQEAF
TRBJ2-1 TRBV7-2 ASSLGLAVNNEQF
TRBJ2-3 TRBV14 ASSPRGTTTDTQY
TRBJ1-2 TRBV28 ASSFSRDAYGYT
TRBJ2-7 TRBV7-9 ASSSSLSYYEQY
TRBJ1-2 TRBV12-3/TRBV12-4 ASSFLGQPGYT
TRBJ2-7 TRBV28 ASSLYPYRGQGSYEQY
TRBJ2-2 TRBV3-1/TRBV3-2 ASIGARDTGELF
TRBJ1-2 TRBV7-2 ASSTGSIYGYT
TRBJ1-4 TRBV5-1 ASSLLGTDATNEKLF
TRBJ1-2 TRBV11-2 ASSGARSYGYT
TRBJ2-1 TRBV9 ASSKGLASSYNEQF
TRBJ1-5 TRBV15 ATSRGDRGNGNQPQH
TRBJ1-3 TRBV11-3 ASSPGGHLSGNTIY
TRBJ1-2 TRBV9 ASSVDREGYGYT
TRBJ2-1 TRBV28 ASSFRAYNEQF
TRBJ1-5 TRBV5-1 ASSFGGSLNQPQH
TRBJ2-7 TRBV3-1/TRBV3-2 ASSQEYSYEQY
TRBJ1-1 TRBV11-3 ASSLDAGMNTEAF
TRBJ1-1 TRBV7-9 ASSLGEGNTEAF
TRBJ1-2 TRBV6-5 ASLKRGRGYGYT
TRBJ2-1 TRBV7-2 ASSPASGRVLYNEQF
TRBJ2-7 TRBV2 ASSEGTSVAYEQY
TRBJ1-5 TRBV28 ASGPGVQPQH
TRBJ2-1 TRBV11-3 ASSSRAASYNEQF
TRBJ2-3 TRBV5-5 ASSPQGAPTRRTDTQY
TRBJ2-1 TRBV3-1/TRBV3-2 ASSLYSGSSYNEQF
TRBJ1-2 TRBV18 ASSSGDYGYT
TRBJ1-2 TRBV3-1/TRBV3-2 ASSQDRDRVEGYT
TRBJ2-1 TRBV18 ASSPTSVDHNEQF
TRBJ2-3 TRBV13 ASSLAGEGTDTQY
TRBJ1-3 TRBV19 ASSLTGTGGGGNTIY
TRBJ1-1 TRBV6-5 ATVIGMNTEAF
TRBJ1-5 TRBV7-3 ASNPEASGNTDQPQH
TRBJ2-7 TRBV3-1/TRBV3-2 ASSQGRGSQPR
TRBJ2-1 TRBV21-1 ASSKGIAGAYNEQF
TRBJ1-5 TRBV7-2 ASSTGGTRAKQPQH
TRBJ1-3 TRBV7-2 ASSKQGALGNTIY